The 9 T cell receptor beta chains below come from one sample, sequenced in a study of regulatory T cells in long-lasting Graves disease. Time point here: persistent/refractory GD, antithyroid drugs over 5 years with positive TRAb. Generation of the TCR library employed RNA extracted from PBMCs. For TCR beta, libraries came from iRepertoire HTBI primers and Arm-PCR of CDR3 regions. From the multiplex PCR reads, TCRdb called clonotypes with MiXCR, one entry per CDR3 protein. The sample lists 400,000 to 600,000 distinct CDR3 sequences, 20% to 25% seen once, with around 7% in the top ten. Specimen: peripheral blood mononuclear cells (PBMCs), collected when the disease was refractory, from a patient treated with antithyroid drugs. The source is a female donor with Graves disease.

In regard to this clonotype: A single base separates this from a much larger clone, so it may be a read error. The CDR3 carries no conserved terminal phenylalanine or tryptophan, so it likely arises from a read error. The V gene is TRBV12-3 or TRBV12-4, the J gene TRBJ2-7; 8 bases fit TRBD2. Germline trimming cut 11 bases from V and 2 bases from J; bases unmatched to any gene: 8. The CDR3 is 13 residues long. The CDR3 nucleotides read TGTGCCCCCCCACTAGCGGCTACCTACGAGCAGTACCTC. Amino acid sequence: CAPPLAATYEQYL.

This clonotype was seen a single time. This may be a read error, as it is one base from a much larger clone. CDR3 residues: CASSINVYGQYF. CDR3 bases: TGTGCCAGCAGCATTAACGTCTACGGGCAGTACTTC. The V call is TRBV7-2, the J call TRBJ2-7; D is unclear. The CDR3 spans 12 residues. Per the germline V gene, CDR1 is SGHTA and CDR2 is FQGNSA.

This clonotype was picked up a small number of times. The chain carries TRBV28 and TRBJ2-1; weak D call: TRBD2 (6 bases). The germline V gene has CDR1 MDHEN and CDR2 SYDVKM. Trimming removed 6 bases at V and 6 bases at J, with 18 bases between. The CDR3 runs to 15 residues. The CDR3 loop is CASSQALGGRNEQFF. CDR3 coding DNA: TGTGCCAGCAGCCAAGCCCTGGGGGGACGCAATGAGCAGTTCTTC.

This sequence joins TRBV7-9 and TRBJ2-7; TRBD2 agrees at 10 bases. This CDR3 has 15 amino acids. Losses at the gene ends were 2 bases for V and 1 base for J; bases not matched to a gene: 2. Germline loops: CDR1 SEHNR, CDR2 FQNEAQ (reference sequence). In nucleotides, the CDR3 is TGTGCCAGCAGCTTACAAGCGGGAGGGTCCTACGAGCAGTACTTC. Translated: CASSLQAGGSYEQYF.

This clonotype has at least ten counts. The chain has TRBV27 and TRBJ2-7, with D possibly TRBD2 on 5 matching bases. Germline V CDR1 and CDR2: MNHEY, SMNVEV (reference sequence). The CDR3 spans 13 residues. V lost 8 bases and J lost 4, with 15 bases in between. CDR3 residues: CASGRGPWYEQYF. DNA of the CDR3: TGTGCCAGCGGGAGAGGACCATGGTACGAGCAGTACTTC.

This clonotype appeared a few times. CDR3 coding DNA: TGTGCCAGCAGCTTACAACTAGCGGGGGGGCTTAAAGATACGCAGTATTTT. Protein: CASSLQLAGGLKDTQYF. This rearrangement joins TRBV7-3 to TRBJ2-3, with 13 bases identical to TRBD2. Germline CDR1 reads SGHTA; CDR2 reads FQGTGA. This CDR3 spans 17 amino acids. The J segment lost 5 bases and the V segment lost 2 bases, leaving 7 bases of the junction unmatched.

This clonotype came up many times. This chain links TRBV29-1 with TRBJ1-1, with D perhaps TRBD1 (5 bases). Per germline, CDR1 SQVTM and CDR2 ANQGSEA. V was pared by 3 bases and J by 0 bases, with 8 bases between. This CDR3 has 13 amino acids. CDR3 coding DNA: TGCAGCGTTGATCCAGGGATGAACACTGAAGCTTTCTTT. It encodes CSVDPGMNTEAFF.

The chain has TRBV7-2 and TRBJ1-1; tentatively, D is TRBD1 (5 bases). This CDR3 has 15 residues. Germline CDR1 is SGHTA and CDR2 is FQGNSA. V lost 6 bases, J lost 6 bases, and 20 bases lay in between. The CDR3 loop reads CASRLEGWGAAEAFF. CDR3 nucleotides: TGTGCCAGCAGACTAGAGGGGTGGGGTGCGGCTGAAGCTTTCTTT.

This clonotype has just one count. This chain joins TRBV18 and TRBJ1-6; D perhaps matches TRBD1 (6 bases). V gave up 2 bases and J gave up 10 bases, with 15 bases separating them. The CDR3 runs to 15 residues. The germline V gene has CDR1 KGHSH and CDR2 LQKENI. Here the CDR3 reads CASSPAAGDASPLHF. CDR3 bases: TGTGCCAGCTCACCAGCGGCAGGGGACGCCTCACCCCTCCACTTT.